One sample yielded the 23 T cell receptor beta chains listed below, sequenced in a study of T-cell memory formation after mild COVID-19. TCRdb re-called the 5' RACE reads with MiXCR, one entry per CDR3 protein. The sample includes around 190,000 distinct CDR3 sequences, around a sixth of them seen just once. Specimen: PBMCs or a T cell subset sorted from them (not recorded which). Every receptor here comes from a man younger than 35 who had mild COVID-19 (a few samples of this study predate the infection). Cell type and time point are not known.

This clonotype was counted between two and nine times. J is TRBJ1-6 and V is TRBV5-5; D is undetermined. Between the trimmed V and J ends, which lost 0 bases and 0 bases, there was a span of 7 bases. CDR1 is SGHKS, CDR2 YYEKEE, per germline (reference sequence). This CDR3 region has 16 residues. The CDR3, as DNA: TGTGCCAGCAGCTTGGGGGAGAGCTCCTATAATTCACCCCTCCACTTT. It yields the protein CASSLGESSYNSPLHF.

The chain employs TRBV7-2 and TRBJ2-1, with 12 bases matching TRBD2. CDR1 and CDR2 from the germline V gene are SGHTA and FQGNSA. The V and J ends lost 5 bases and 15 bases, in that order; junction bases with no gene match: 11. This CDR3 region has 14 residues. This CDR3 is CASSERGLAGATFF. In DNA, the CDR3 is TGTGCCAGCAGCGAGAGGGGACTAGCGGGCGCAACGTTCTTC.

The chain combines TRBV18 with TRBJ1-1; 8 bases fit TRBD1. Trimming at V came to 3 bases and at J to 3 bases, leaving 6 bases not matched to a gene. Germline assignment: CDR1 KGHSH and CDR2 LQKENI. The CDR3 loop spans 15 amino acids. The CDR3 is CASSPQGAGDTEAFF. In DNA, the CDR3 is TGTGCCAGCTCACCTCAGGGGGCCGGCGACACTGAAGCTTTCTTT.

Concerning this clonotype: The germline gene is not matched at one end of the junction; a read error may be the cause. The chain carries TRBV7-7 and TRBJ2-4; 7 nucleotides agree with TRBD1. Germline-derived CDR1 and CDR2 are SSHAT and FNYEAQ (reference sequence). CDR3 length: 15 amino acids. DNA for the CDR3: TGTGCTAGCAGCGAGAAAAGGGGGCGGAAAAACATTCAGTACTTC. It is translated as CASSEKRGRKNIQYF.

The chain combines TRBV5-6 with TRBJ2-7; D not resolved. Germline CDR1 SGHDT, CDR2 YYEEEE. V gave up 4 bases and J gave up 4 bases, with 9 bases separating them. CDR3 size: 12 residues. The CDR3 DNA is TGTGCCAGCAGCCTTCGGGTGTACGAGCAGTACTTC. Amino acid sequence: CASSLRVYEQYF.

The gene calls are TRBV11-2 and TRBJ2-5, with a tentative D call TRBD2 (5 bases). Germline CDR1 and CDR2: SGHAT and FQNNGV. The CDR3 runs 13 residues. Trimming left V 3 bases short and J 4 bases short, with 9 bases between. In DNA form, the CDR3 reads TGTGCCAGCAGCTTTTCGGGGTCAGAGACCCAGTACTTC. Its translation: CASSFSGSETQYF.

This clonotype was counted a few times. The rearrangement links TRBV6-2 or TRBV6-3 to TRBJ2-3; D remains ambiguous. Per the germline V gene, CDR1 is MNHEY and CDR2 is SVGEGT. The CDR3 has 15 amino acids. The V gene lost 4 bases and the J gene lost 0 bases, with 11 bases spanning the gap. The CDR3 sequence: CASSLLRASTDTQYF. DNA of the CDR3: TGTGCCAGCAGTTTACTACGGGCTAGCACAGATACGCAGTATTTT.

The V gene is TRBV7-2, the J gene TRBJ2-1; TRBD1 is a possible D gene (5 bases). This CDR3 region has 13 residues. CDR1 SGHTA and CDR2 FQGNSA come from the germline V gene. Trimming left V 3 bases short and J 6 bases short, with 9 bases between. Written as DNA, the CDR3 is TGTGCCAGCAGCTTGTTACAGGCCAATGAGCAGTTCTTC. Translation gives CASSLLQANEQFF.

CDR3 in amino acids: CASGLTPRDRRTYEQYF. The CDR3 DNA reads as TGTGCTAGTGGCCTCACTCCCAGGGACAGGAGAACCTACGAGCAGTACTTC. The J gene is TRBJ2-7, the V gene TRBV12-5, with 8 bases aligning to TRBD1. Trimming at V came to 6 bases and at J to 2 bases, leaving 15 bases not matched to a gene. The CDR3 extends over 17 amino acids. Per germline, CDR1 LGHNT and CDR2 FRNRAP.

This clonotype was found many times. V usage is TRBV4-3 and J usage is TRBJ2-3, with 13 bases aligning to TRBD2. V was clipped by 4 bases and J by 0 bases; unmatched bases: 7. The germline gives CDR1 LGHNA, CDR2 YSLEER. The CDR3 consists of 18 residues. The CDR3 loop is CASSRGTSGVLSTDTQYF. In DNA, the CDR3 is TGCGCCAGCAGCCGAGGGACTAGCGGGGTACTTAGCACAGATACGCAGTATTTT.

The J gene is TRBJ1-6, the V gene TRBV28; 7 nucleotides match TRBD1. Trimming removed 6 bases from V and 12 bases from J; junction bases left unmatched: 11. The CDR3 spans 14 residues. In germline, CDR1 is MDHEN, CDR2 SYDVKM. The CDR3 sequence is CASSTHRDSRPLHF. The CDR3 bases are TGTGCCAGCAGCACCCATAGGGACAGTAGACCCCTCCACTTT.

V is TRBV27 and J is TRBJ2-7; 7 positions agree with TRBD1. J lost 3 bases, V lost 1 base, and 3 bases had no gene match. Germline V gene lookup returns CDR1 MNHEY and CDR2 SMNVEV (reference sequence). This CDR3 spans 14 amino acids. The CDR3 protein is CASSLLTGRYEQYF. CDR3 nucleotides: TGTGCCAGCAGTTTATTGACAGGGCGCTACGAGCAGTACTTC.

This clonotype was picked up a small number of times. The CDR3 sequence: CASSLGRVFSPLHF. In DNA, the CDR3 is TGTGCCAGCAGCTTAGGCAGGGTATTTTCACCCCTCCACTTT. J is TRBJ1-6 and V is TRBV7-6; perhaps TRBD1 as D (5 bases). The CDR3 has 14 residues. The germline V gene has CDR1 SGHVS and CDR2 FNYEAQ. The V and J ends lost 1 base and 9 bases respectively, with 10 bases between them.

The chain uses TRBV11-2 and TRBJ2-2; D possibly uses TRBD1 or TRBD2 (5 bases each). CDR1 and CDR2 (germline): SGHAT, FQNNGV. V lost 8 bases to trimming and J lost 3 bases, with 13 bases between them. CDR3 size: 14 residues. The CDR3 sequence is CASHQGVYTGELFF. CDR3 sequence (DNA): TGTGCCAGCCACCAGGGAGTGTACACCGGGGAGCTGTTTTTT.

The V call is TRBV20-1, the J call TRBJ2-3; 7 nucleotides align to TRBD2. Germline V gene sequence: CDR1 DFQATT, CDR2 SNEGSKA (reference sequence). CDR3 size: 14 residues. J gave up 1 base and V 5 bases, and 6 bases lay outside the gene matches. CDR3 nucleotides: TGCAGTGCTGCCCTTCTAGCGGGCACAGATACGCAGTATTTT. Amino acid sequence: CSAALLAGTDTQYF.

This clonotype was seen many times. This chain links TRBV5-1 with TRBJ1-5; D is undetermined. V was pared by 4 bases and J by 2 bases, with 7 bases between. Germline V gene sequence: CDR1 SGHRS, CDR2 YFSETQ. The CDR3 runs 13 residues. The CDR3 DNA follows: TGCGCCAGCAGCCCAGAAGGCAATCAGCCCCAGCATTTT. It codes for CASSPEGNQPQHF.

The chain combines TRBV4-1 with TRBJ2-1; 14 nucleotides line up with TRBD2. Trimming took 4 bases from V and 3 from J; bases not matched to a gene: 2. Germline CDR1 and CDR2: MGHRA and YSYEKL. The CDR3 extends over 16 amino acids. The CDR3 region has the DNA TGCGCCAGCAGCCCCGGGACTAGCGGGGGCTACAATGAGCAGTTCTTC. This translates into CASSPGTSGGYNEQFF.

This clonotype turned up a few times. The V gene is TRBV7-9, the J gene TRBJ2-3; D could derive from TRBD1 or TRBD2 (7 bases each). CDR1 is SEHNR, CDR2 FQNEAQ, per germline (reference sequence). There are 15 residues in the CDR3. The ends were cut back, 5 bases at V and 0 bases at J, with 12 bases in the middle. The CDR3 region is CASSPGGVSTDTQYF. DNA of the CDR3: TGTGCCAGCAGCCCAGGGGGGGTTAGCACAGATACGCAGTATTTT.

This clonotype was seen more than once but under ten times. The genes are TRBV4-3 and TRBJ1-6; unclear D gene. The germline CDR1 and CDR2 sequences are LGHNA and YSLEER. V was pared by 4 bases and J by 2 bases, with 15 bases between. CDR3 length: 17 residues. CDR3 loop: CASSLRVSETYNSPLHF. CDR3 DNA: TGCGCCAGCAGCCTACGCGTTTCCGAGACCTATAATTCACCCCTCCACTTT.

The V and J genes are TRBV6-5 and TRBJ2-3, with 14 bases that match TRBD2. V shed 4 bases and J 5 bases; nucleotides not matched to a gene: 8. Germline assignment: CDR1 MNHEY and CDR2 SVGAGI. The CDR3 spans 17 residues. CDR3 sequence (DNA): TGTGCCAGCAGTTCGGCCTGGGGACTAGCGGGGGAAGATACGCAGTATTTT. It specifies CASSSAWGLAGEDTQYF.

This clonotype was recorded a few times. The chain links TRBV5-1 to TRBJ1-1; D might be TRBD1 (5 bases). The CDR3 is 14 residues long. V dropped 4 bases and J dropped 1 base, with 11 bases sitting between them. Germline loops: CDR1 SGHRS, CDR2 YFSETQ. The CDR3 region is CASSPYRQNTEAFF. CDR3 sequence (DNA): TGCGCCAGCAGCCCTTACAGGCAGAACACTGAAGCTTTCTTT.

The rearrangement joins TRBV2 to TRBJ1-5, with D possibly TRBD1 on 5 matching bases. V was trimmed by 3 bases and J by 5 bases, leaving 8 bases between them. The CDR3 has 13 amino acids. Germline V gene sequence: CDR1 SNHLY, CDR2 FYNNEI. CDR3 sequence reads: CASSEEGYQPQHF. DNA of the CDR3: TGTGCCAGCAGTGAGGAGGGGTATCAGCCCCAGCATTTT.

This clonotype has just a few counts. Here the CDR3 DNA reads TGCGCCAGCAGCTGGGGGTCTGTGCGTGAGCAGTTCTTC. It specifies CASSWGSVREQFF. This rearrangement joins TRBV5-1 to TRBJ2-1; the D gene could be TRBD1 or TRBD2 (5 bases each). Germline values: CDR1 SGHRS, CDR2 YFSETQ. The CDR3 runs 13 residues. The germline V and J ends were trimmed by 3 bases and 9 bases, with 13 bases remaining between them.